These T cell receptor beta chains were read from a single sample in a study of blood T cell repertoires in COVID-19. Clones were read by immunoSEQ multiplex PCR, and TCRdb kept only the in-frame ones, dropping some. This sample has some 200,000 clones; around 83% occur once, and the top ten carry 7%. The sample was peripheral blood. The receptors shown here come from a woman of 80 years or more in a cohort sampled during active or convalescent COVID-19. CDR3s include the opening cysteine and the closing phenylalanine or tryptophan. A D gene is named only where the DNA matches it firmly. The size field is filled for only some rows; it gives once, few, many or a size class.

CDR3 length: 17
D gene: TRBD2
J gene: TRBJ2-1
clone size: few
V gene: TRBV13
CDR3 protein: CASSLGGLAGAYNEQFF
CDR3 DNA: TGTGCCAGCAGCTTAGGGGGACTAGCGGGAGCCTACAATGAGCAGTTCTTC

CDR3 length: 16
D gene: .
J gene: TRBJ2-7
clone size: .
V gene: TRBV5-8
CDR3 protein: CASSQSGTWSSYEQYF
CDR3 DNA: TGTGCCAGCAGCCAGTCAGGGACTTGGAGCTCCTACGAGCAGTACTTC

CDR3 length: 15
D gene: TRBD2
J gene: TRBJ2-2
clone size: .
V gene: TRBV7-7
CDR3 protein: CASSLGAGDTGELFF
CDR3 DNA: TGTGCTAGCAGCTTAGGAGCGGGGGACACCGGGGAGCTGTTTTTT

CDR3 length: 13
D gene: .
J gene: TRBJ2-5
clone size: .
V gene: TRBV10-3
CDR3 protein: CATTGGELETQYF
CDR3 DNA: TGTGCCACCACCGGCGGGGAGTTAGAGACCCAGTACTTC

CDR3 length: 15
D gene: .
J gene: TRBJ1-3
clone size: .
V gene: TRBV5-1
CDR3 protein: CASSLPGGSGNTIYF
CDR3 DNA: TGCGCCAGCAGCTTACCGGGGGGCTCTGGAAACACCATATATTTT

CDR3 length: 14
D gene: .
J gene: TRBJ2-5
clone size: .
V gene: TRBV7-9
CDR3 protein: CASSFTTPQETQYF
CDR3 DNA: TGTGCCAGCAGCTTCACGACACCCCAAGAGACCCAGTACTTC

CDR3 length: 16
D gene: TRBD2
J gene: TRBJ2-3
clone size: few
V gene: TRBV5-1
CDR3 protein: CASSSGLAGFTDTQYF
CDR3 DNA: TGCGCCAGCAGCTCGGGACTAGCGGGGTTCACAGATACGCAGTATTTT

CDR3 length: 14
D gene: .
J gene: TRBJ1-6
clone size: .
V gene: TRBV13
CDR3 protein: CASSFTGQGSPLHF
CDR3 DNA: TGTGCCAGCAGCTTTACAGGGCAGGGTTCACCCCTCCACTTT

CDR3 length: 14
D gene: .
J gene: TRBJ2-3
clone size: few
V gene: TRBV19
CDR3 protein: CASSFQGSTDTQYF
CDR3 DNA: TGTGCCAGTAGTTTTCAGGGGAGCACAGATACGCAGTATTTT

CDR3 length: 14
D gene: .
J gene: TRBJ1-5
clone size: once
V gene: TRBV7-9
CDR3 protein: CASSLLNSNQPQHF
CDR3 DNA: TGTGCCAGCAGCCTCCTTAATAGCAATCAGCCCCAGCATTTT

CDR3 length: 12
D gene: TRBD1
J gene: TRBJ1-2
clone size: .
V gene: TRBV30
CDR3 protein: CAWSNRGHGYTF
CDR3 DNA: TGTGCCTGGAGCAACAGGGGGCATGGCTACACCTTC

CDR3 length: 15
D gene: .
J gene: TRBJ1-5
clone size: .
V gene: TRBV18
CDR3 protein: CASSPEGGRSQPQHF
CDR3 DNA: TGTGCCAGCTCACCAGAGGGGGGGAGAAGTCAGCCCCAGCATTTT

CDR3 length: 17
D gene: TRBD1
J gene: TRBJ1-6
clone size: few
V gene: TRBV30
CDR3 protein: CAWRAPGTGNPNSPLHF
CDR3 DNA: TGTGCCTGGAGGGCCCCGGGGACAGGAAATCCTAACTCACCCCTCCACTTT

CDR3 length: 13
D gene: .
J gene: TRBJ2-5
clone size: once
V gene: TRBV11-2
CDR3 protein: CASSLGGRETQYF
CDR3 DNA: TGTGCCAGCAGCTTAGGGGGCAGAGAGACCCAGTACTTC

CDR3 length: 16
D gene: .
J gene: TRBJ1-6
clone size: .
V gene: TRBV19
CDR3 protein: CASSSTPEHYNSPLHF
CDR3 DNA: TGTGCCAGTTCCTCCACCCCCGAGCATTATAATTCACCCCTCCACTTT

CDR3 length: 19
D gene: .
J gene: TRBJ2-1
clone size: .
V gene: TRBV7-9
CDR3 protein: CASSLFRGYGTVGYNEQFF
CDR3 DNA: TGTGCCAGCAGCTTATTTCGGGGGTACGGGACAGTCGGCTACAATGAGCAGTTCTTC

CDR3 length: 13
D gene: .
J gene: TRBJ1-2
clone size: few
V gene: TRBV2
CDR3 protein: CASGQSERYGYTF
CDR3 DNA: TGTGCCAGCGGCCAATCCGAAAGATATGGCTACACCTTC

CDR3 length: 15
D gene: TRBD1
J gene: TRBJ1-2
clone size: few
V gene: TRBV4-2
CDR3 protein: CASSQDIRQGRGYTF
CDR3 DNA: TGTGCCAGCAGCCAAGATATCAGACAGGGACGGGGCTACACCTTC

CDR3 length: 13
D gene: TRBD1
J gene: TRBJ2-7
clone size: .
V gene: TRBV6-4
CDR3 protein: CATGSEGAGEQYF
CDR3 DNA: TGTGCCACCGGAAGTGAGGGGGCCGGCGAGCAGTACTTC

CDR3 length: 14
D gene: .
J gene: TRBJ1-2
clone size: .
V gene: TRBV6-5
CDR3 protein: CASRAAGTNYGYTF
CDR3 DNA: TGTGCCAGCAGGGCGGCAGGGACTAACTATGGCTACACCTTC

CDR3 length: 14
D gene: .
J gene: TRBJ2-4
clone size: .
V gene: TRBV27
CDR3 protein: CASSYTGRVNIQYF
CDR3 DNA: TGTGCCAGCAGTTACACAGGGAGGGTAAACATTCAGTACTTC

CDR3 length: 14
D gene: TRBD1
J gene: TRBJ2-7
clone size: .
V gene: TRBV28
CDR3 protein: CASSLRTGVYEQYF
CDR3 DNA: TGTGCCAGCAGTTTAAGGACAGGGGTGTACGAGCAGTACTTC

CDR3 length: 15
D gene: .
J gene: TRBJ2-2
clone size: .
V gene: TRBV7-9
CDR3 protein: CASSQRTVYTGELFF
CDR3 DNA: TGTGCCAGCAGCCAAAGGACAGTTTACACCGGGGAGCTGTTTTTT

CDR3 length: 16
D gene: TRBD1
J gene: TRBJ1-5
clone size: .
V gene: TRBV7-8
CDR3 protein: CASSLRDRGPNQPQHF
CDR3 DNA: TGTGCCAGCAGCCTCCGGGACAGGGGGCCAAATCAGCCCCAGCATTTT

CDR3 length: 14
D gene: .
J gene: TRBJ1-4
clone size: once
V gene: TRBV6-5
CDR3 protein: CASRYPGVNEKLFF
CDR3 DNA: TGTGCCAGCCGATATCCAGGCGTAAATGAAAAACTGTTTTTT

CDR3 length: 16
D gene: .
J gene: TRBJ2-2
clone size: .
V gene: TRBV29-1
CDR3 protein: CSVVATGTLNTGELFF
CDR3 DNA: TGCAGCGTGGTTGCTACAGGGACCTTGAACACCGGGGAGCTGTTTTTT

CDR3 length: 24
D gene: TRBD2
J gene: TRBJ2-5
clone size: .
V gene: TRBV4-2
CDR3 protein: CASSHNYNLSGGASGIFSQETQYF
CDR3 DNA: TGTGCCAGCAGCCATAACTATAACCTGTCCGGGGGGGCCTCTGGGATTTTTTCACAAGAGACCCAGTACTTC

CDR3 length: 15
D gene: TRBD1
J gene: TRBJ1-4
clone size: .
V gene: TRBV6-6
CDR3 protein: CASQIEGALNEKLFF
CDR3 DNA: TGTGCCAGCCAGATCGAGGGGGCCCTTAATGAAAAACTGTTTTTT

CDR3 length: 16
D gene: .
J gene: TRBJ2-1
clone size: .
V gene: TRBV28
CDR3 protein: CASSLGTSSSYNEQFF
CDR3 DNA: TGTGCCAGCAGTCTCGGGACTTCTAGCTCCTACAATGAGCAGTTCTTC

CDR3 length: 15
D gene: .
J gene: TRBJ2-7
clone size: .
V gene: TRBV5-4
CDR3 protein: CASSTRTGSSYEQYF
CDR3 DNA: TGTGCCAGCAGCACCCGGACGGGGAGCTCCTACGAGCAGTACTTC

CDR3 length: 15
D gene: TRBD1
J gene: TRBJ1-6
clone size: .
V gene: TRBV27
CDR3 protein: CASSLGDRVRSPLHF
CDR3 DNA: TGTGCCAGCAGTTTGGGGGACAGGGTCAGGTCACCCCTCCACTTT

CDR3 length: 13
D gene: .
J gene: TRBJ2-5
clone size: .
V gene: TRBV5-6
CDR3 protein: CASSLSRKETQYF
CDR3 DNA: TGTGCCAGCAGCTTGTCCAGGAAAGAGACCCAGTACTTC

CDR3 length: 16
D gene: .
J gene: TRBJ1-4
clone size: .
V gene: TRBV9
CDR3 protein: CASSFPCRQLNEKLFF
CDR3 DNA: TGTGCCAGCAGTTTCCCGTGCAGACAATTGAATGAAAAACTGTTTTTT

CDR3 length: 15
D gene: .
J gene: TRBJ1-2
clone size: .
V gene: TRBV3-1/TRBV3-2
CDR3 protein: CASSQGFPAGYGYTF
CDR3 DNA: TGTGCCAGCAGCCAAGGCTTCCCTGCAGGCTATGGCTACACCTTC

CDR3 length: 13
D gene: .
J gene: TRBJ1-1
clone size: .
V gene: TRBV7-9
CDR3 protein: CASSEGGNTEAFF
CDR3 DNA: TGTGCCAGCAGCGAAGGGGGGAACACTGAAGCTTTCTTT

CDR3 length: 15
D gene: TRBD1
J gene: TRBJ2-7
clone size: .
V gene: TRBV4-3
CDR3 protein: CASSQEDRGGYEQYF
CDR3 DNA: TGCGCCAGCAGCCAAGAGGACAGGGGCGGGTACGAGCAGTACTTC

CDR3 length: 14
D gene: .
J gene: TRBJ2-5
clone size: .
V gene: TRBV19
CDR3 protein: CASTEEGKKETQYF
CDR3 DNA: TGTGCCAGTACTGAAGAGGGCAAAAAAGAGACCCAGTACTTC

CDR3 length: 15
D gene: TRBD2
J gene: TRBJ2-5
clone size: .
V gene: TRBV5-1
CDR3 protein: CASSQVAGEGETQYF
CDR3 DNA: TGCGCCAGCAGCCAGGTAGCGGGAGAAGGAGAGACCCAGTACTTC

CDR3 length: 12
D gene: .
J gene: TRBJ1-2
clone size: .
V gene: TRBV27
CDR3 protein: CASKGTGDGYTF
CDR3 DNA: TGTGCCAGCAAAGGAACGGGGGATGGCTACACCTTC

CDR3 length: 15
D gene: .
J gene: TRBJ2-2
clone size: .
V gene: TRBV5-1
CDR3 protein: CASSHRGQYGGELFF
CDR3 DNA: TGCGCCAGCAGCCATCGAGGACAGTACGGAGGGGAGCTGTTTTTT

CDR3 length: 17
D gene: TRBD2
J gene: TRBJ2-5
clone size: .
V gene: TRBV9
CDR3 protein: CASSVAPAGGGRETQYF
CDR3 DNA: TGTGCCAGCAGCGTAGCGCCGGCGGGGGGAGGAAGAGAGACCCAGTACTTC

CDR3 length: 13
D gene: .
J gene: TRBJ2-6
clone size: .
V gene: TRBV30
CDR3 protein: CAWSISGANVLTF
CDR3 DNA: TGTGCCTGGTCTATCTCTGGGGCCAACGTCCTGACTTTC

CDR3 length: 16
D gene: .
J gene: TRBJ1-2
clone size: .
V gene: TRBV15
CDR3 protein: CATSRAGDTLAYGYTF
CDR3 DNA: TGTGCCACCAGCAGAGCCGGAGATACTCTTGCCTATGGCTACACCTTC

CDR3 length: 14
D gene: TRBD1
J gene: TRBJ1-5
clone size: few
V gene: TRBV24-1
CDR3 protein: CATSDRQGNQPQHF
CDR3 DNA: TGTGCCACCAGTGATCGACAGGGTAATCAGCCCCAGCATTTT

CDR3 length: 17
D gene: TRBD1
J gene: TRBJ1-6
clone size: .
V gene: TRBV6-6
CDR3 protein: CASSRGQGGRKGSPLHF
CDR3 DNA: TGTGCCAGCAGCCGAGGACAGGGCGGGCGTAAAGGTTCACCCCTCCACTTT

CDR3 length: 15
D gene: TRBD1
J gene: TRBJ1-2
clone size: .
V gene: TRBV6-1
CDR3 protein: CASTERDRGWYGYTF
CDR3 DNA: TGTGCCAGCACTGAACGTGACAGGGGCTGGTATGGCTACACCTTC

CDR3 length: 17
D gene: TRBD1
J gene: TRBJ1-2
clone size: .
V gene: TRBV11-3
CDR3 protein: CASSLGDRLHFGYGYTF
CDR3 DNA: TGTGCCAGCAGCTTAGGGGACAGACTACACTTCGGTTATGGCTACACCTTC

CDR3 length: 15
D gene: TRBD2
J gene: TRBJ2-1
clone size: .
V gene: TRBV5-1
CDR3 protein: CASSLPGGSYNEQFF
CDR3 DNA: TGCGCCAGCAGCCTGCCCGGGGGGTCCTACAATGAGCAGTTCTTC

CDR3 length: 13
D gene: .
J gene: TRBJ1-2
clone size: few
V gene: TRBV29-1
CDR3 protein: CSGRDYRDYGYTF
CDR3 DNA: TGCAGCGGTCGGGACTATCGGGACTATGGCTACACCTTC

CDR3 length: 16
D gene: TRBD2
J gene: TRBJ2-3
clone size: .
V gene: TRBV5-1
CDR3 protein: CASSLATSGEGDTQYF
CDR3 DNA: TGCGCCAGCAGCTTGGCGACTAGCGGGGAGGGGGATACGCAGTATTTT

CDR3 length: 15
D gene: .
J gene: TRBJ2-5
clone size: .
V gene: TRBV5-4
CDR3 protein: CASSFVLQSQETQYF
CDR3 DNA: TGTGCCAGCAGCTTTGTACTCCAATCACAAGAGACCCAGTACTTC

CDR3 length: 13
D gene: .
J gene: TRBJ1-5
clone size: .
V gene: TRBV7-9
CDR3 protein: CASRDDGNQPQHF
CDR3 DNA: TGTGCCAGCAGAGATGACGGGAATCAGCCCCAGCATTTT

CDR3 length: 15
D gene: TRBD1
J gene: TRBJ2-2
clone size: .
V gene: TRBV5-1
CDR3 protein: CASSSTTGGTGELFF
CDR3 DNA: TGCGCCAGCAGCTCGACGACAGGGGGCACCGGGGAGCTGTTTTTT

CDR3 length: 13
D gene: TRBD2
J gene: TRBJ2-1
clone size: .
V gene: TRBV10-1
CDR3 protein: CASSSGRAGEQFF
CDR3 DNA: TGCGCCAGCAGTAGCGGGAGGGCCGGGGAGCAGTTCTTC

CDR3 length: 17
D gene: .
J gene: TRBJ1-5
clone size: .
V gene: TRBV28
CDR3 protein: CASSFGAGLIKVQPQHF
CDR3 DNA: TGTGCCAGCAGTTTTGGGGCGGGGCTTATCAAGGTTCAGCCCCAGCATTTT